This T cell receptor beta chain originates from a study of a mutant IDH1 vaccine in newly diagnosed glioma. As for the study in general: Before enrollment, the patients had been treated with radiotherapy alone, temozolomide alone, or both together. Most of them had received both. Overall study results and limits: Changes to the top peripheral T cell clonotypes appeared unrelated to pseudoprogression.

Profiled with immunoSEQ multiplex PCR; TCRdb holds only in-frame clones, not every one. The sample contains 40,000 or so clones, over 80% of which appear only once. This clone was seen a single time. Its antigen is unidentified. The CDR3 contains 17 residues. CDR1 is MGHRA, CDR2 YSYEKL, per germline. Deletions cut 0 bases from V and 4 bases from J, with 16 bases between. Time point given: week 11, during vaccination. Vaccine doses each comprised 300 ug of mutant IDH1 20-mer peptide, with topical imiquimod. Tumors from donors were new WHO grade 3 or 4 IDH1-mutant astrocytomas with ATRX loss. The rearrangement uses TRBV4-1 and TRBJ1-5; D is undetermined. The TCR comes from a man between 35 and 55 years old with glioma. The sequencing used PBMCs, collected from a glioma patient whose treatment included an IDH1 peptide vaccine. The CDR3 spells CASSQDEAGRLNQPQHF. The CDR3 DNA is TGCGCCAGCAGCCAAGATGAGGCGGGCAGGCTTAATCAGCCCCAGCATTTT.